Here is one T cell receptor beta chain with its context. The antigen is undetermined. This entry is derived from a study of radiotherapy plus CTLA-4 blockade in lung cancer. Study context: There were objective responses in around 18% of patients, and 31% had disease control.

The CDR3 spans 15 residues. Germline assignment: CDR1 SGHDN and CDR2 FVKESK. Trimming stripped 3 bases from V and 0 bases from J, with 12 bases between. Findings of the study overall: After treatment with radiotherapy plus ipilimumab, TCR clones that came from the tumor expanded in blood.

Focal radiation and CTLA-4 blockade (ipilimumab) were tested in chemo-refractory metastatic non-small-cell lung cancer patients. The repertoire was sequenced with immunoSEQ multiplex PCR; TCRdb's copy has only in-frame clones and lacks some. The data hold roughly 54,000 clones, with approximately 80% observed a single time. The chain links TRBV14 to TRBJ2-7, with TRBD1 as a possible D gene (6 bases). The specimen comprised peripheral blood, sampled from a patient treated with radiotherapy plus ipilimumab. The TCR comes from a human donor with non-small cell lung cancer who had a partial response to radiotherapy plus ipilimumab. The CDR3 DNA reads TGTGCCAGCAGCCACAGGACAGTTCTCTCCTACGAGCAGTACTTC. Translated: CASSHRTVLSYEQYF.